The TCR beta chain under discussion was sequenced for a study of cytomegalovirus exposure and HLA in healthy donors. The PCR made use of 60 Vbeta and 13 Jbeta primers. Here immunoSEQ multiplex PCR was the method, and the copy in TCRdb shows in-frame clones only, minus some. The sample contains about 180,000 clones, 84% of which appear only once. The V end lost 3 bases, the J end lost 1 base, and 9 bases lay between the germline ends. The CDR3 consists of 14 residues. CDR1 KGHSH and CDR2 LQKENI come from the germline V gene. The clonotype was recovered from a girl aged 2-10 years in good health and CMV-seropositive. The specimen sequenced was PBMCs. This chain joins TRBV18 and TRBJ1-1; the D gene is possibly TRBD1 (6 bases). The CDR3 DNA reads as TGTGCCAGCTCACCGGACAGCTCGAACACTGAAGCTTTCTTT. It encodes CASSPDSSNTEAFF.